Listed below are T cell receptor beta chains from one sample, sequenced in a study of blood T cell repertoires in COVID-19. The protocol was immunoSEQ multiplex PCR, while the TCRdb copy is restricted to in-frame clones and leaves out a portion. The profile shows around 400,000 clones, roughly 90% of them singletons. Sequencing used peripheral blood. The receptors here all came from a man aged 40-49 years with acute or convalescent COVID-19. Both conserved end residues are part of each CDR3. Fields, in order: CDR3 length, V gene, D gene, clone size, J gene, CDR3 DNA, CDR3 protein. The D gene is left open where the match is weak. Where a row states a size, it is once, few, many or the class of an expanded clone; other rows omit it.

cdr3_length: 17
v_call: TRBV7-9
d_call: TRBD1
clone_size: -
j_call: TRBJ2-7
cdr3_nt: TGTGCCAGCAGCATGCTCGGGGGGACAGGGGGTTCCTACGAGCAGTACTTC
cdr3_aa: CASSMLGGTGGSYEQYF

cdr3_length: 13
v_call: TRBV7-7
d_call: -
clone_size: -
j_call: TRBJ2-2
cdr3_nt: TGTGCTAGCAGCTTAGAAGCGGCCGGGGAGCTGTTTTTT
cdr3_aa: CASSLEAAGELFF

cdr3_length: 11
v_call: TRBV20-1
d_call: -
clone_size: -
j_call: TRBJ1-4
cdr3_nt: TGCAGTGCTAGACAGAATGAAAAACTGTTTTTT
cdr3_aa: CSARQNEKLFF

cdr3_length: 14
v_call: TRBV9
d_call: TRBD1
clone_size: -
j_call: TRBJ1-1
cdr3_nt: TGTGCCAGCAGCGTCCTGAGGCAGGGGGGTGAAGCTTTCTTT
cdr3_aa: CASSVLRQGGEAFF

cdr3_length: 16
v_call: TRBV7-8
d_call: TRBD1
clone_size: -
j_call: TRBJ1-2
cdr3_nt: TGTGCCAGCAGCCAAACCCGACGGACAGGCGGCAGGAGCTACACCTTC
cdr3_aa: CASSQTRRTGGRSYTF

cdr3_length: 17
v_call: TRBV4-1
d_call: TRBD1
clone_size: -
j_call: TRBJ1-1
cdr3_nt: TGCGCCAGCAGCCGGGAGAAGGACAGGGGACTTAACACTGAAGCTTTCTTT
cdr3_aa: CASSREKDRGLNTEAFF

cdr3_length: 14
v_call: TRBV19
d_call: TRBD2
clone_size: -
j_call: TRBJ2-7
cdr3_nt: TGTGCCAGTAGCTGGACTAGCGGGGCTTACGAGCAGTACTTC
cdr3_aa: CASSWTSGAYEQYF

cdr3_length: 16
v_call: TRBV4-1
d_call: TRBD2
clone_size: once
j_call: TRBJ2-7
cdr3_nt: TGCGCCAGCAGCCAACCCGGGACTAGCGGTACCTACGAGCAGTACTTC
cdr3_aa: CASSQPGTSGTYEQYF

cdr3_length: 15
v_call: TRBV5-1
d_call: TRBD2
clone_size: -
j_call: TRBJ2-5
cdr3_nt: TGCGCCAGCAGCCCTAGCGGGATGCATCAAGAGACCCAGTACTTC
cdr3_aa: CASSPSGMHQETQYF

cdr3_length: 15
v_call: TRBV19
d_call: TRBD1
clone_size: -
j_call: TRBJ1-5
cdr3_nt: TGTGCCAGTAAACCGGGACAGGGGACTTATCAGCCCCAGCATTTT
cdr3_aa: CASKPGQGTYQPQHF

cdr3_length: 17
v_call: TRBV14
d_call: -
clone_size: -
j_call: TRBJ2-5
cdr3_nt: TGTGCCAGCAGCCAAGAGCGGGGCCTTCGGGGGCAAGAGACCCAGTACTTC
cdr3_aa: CASSQERGLRGQETQYF

cdr3_length: 17
v_call: TRBV28
d_call: TRBD1
clone_size: -
j_call: TRBJ2-5
cdr3_nt: TGTGCCAGCAGTTTAGGGTATTTGACAGGGGGTCAAGAGACCCAGTACTTC
cdr3_aa: CASSLGYLTGGQETQYF

cdr3_length: 15
v_call: TRBV24-1
d_call: TRBD1
clone_size: -
j_call: TRBJ2-5
cdr3_nt: TGTGCCACCAGTCACTTCGGACAGGGCCAAGAGACCCAGTACTTC
cdr3_aa: CATSHFGQGQETQYF

cdr3_length: 19
v_call: TRBV21-1
d_call: -
clone_size: -
j_call: TRBJ2-5
cdr3_nt: TGTGCCAGCAGCAAAGCCACCAGCCAGACAGGGCACGCTGGGGAGACCCAGTACTTC
cdr3_aa: CASSKATSQTGHAGETQYF

cdr3_length: 15
v_call: TRBV27
d_call: -
clone_size: -
j_call: TRBJ2-1
cdr3_nt: TGTGCCAGCAGTTTGCTTAGCCGAGCCTACAATGAGCAGTTCTTC
cdr3_aa: CASSLLSRAYNEQFF

cdr3_length: 16
v_call: TRBV5-6
d_call: -
clone_size: -
j_call: TRBJ1-2
cdr3_nt: TGTGCCAGCAGCTTACTTCGACGGCAGGCTAACTATGGCTACACCTTC
cdr3_aa: CASSLLRRQANYGYTF

cdr3_length: 15
v_call: TRBV6-2/TRBV6-3
d_call: TRBD1
clone_size: once
j_call: TRBJ1-2
cdr3_nt: TGTGCCAGCAGCCACGGCCCGCAGGGGGAATATGGCTACACCTTC
cdr3_aa: CASSHGPQGEYGYTF